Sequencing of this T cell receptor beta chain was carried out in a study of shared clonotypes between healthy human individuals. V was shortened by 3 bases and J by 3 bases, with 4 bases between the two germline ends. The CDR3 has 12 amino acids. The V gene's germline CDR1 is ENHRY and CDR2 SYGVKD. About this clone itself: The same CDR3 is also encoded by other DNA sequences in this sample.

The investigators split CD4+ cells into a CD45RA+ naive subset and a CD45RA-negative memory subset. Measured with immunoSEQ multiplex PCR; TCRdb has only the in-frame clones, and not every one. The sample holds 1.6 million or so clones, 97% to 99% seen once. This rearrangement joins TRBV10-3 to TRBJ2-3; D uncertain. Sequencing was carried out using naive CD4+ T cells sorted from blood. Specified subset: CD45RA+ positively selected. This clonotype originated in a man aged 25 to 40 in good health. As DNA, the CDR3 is TGTGCCATCAGTGATGGAACAGATACGCAGTATTTT. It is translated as CAISDGTDTQYF.